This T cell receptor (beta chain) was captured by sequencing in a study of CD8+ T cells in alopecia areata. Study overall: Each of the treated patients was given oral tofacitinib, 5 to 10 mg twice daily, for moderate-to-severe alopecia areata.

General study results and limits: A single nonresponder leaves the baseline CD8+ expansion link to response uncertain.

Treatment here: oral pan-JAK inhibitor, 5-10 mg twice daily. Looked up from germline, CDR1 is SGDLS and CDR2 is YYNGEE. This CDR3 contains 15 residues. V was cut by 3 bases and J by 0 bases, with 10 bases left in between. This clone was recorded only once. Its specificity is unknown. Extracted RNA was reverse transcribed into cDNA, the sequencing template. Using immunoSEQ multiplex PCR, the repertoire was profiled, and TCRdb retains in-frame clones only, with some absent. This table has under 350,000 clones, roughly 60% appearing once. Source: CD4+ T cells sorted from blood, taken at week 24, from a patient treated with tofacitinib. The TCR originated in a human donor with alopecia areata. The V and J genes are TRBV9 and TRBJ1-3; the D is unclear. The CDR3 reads CASSGPPVSGNTIYF. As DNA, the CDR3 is TGTGCCAGCAGCGGACCGCCAGTCTCTGGAAACACCATATATTTT.